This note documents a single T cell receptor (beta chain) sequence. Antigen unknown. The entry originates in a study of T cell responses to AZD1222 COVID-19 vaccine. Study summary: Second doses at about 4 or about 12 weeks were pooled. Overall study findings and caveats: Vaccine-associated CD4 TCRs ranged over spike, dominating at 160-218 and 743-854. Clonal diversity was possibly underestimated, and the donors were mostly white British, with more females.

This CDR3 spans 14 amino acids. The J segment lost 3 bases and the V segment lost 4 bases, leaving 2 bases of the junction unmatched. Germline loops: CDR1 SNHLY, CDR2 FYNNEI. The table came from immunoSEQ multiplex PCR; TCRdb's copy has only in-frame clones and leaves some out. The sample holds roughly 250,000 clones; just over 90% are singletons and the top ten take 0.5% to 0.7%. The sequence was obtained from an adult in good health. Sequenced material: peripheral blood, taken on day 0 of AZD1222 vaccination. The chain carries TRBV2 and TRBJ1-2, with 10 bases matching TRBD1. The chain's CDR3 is CASSGQGAHYGYTF. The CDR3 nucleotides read TGTGCCAGCAGTGGACAGGGGGCACACTATGGCTACACCTTC.